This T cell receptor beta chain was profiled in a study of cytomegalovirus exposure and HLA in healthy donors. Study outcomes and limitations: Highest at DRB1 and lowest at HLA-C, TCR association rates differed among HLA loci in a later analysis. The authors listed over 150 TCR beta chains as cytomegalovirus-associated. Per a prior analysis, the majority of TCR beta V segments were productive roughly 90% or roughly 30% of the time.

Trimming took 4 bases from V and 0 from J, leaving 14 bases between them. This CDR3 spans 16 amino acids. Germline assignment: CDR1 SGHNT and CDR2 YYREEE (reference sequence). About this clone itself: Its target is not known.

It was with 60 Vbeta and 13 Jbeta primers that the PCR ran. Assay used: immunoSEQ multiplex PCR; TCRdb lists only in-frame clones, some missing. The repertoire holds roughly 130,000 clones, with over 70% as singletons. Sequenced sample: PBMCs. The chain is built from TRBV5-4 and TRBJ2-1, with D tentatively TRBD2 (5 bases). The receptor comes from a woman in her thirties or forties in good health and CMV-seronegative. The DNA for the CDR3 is TGTGCCAGCAGCCTGTCTGAGAGGGTCTCCTACAATGAGCAGTTCTTC. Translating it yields CASSLSERVSYNEQFF. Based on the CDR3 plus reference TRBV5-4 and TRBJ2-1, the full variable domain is ETGVTQSPTHLIKTRGQQVTLRCSSQSGHNTVSWYQQALGQGPQFIFQYYREEENGRGNFPPRFSGLQFPNYSSELNVNALELDDSALYLCASSLSERVSYNEQFFGPGTRLTVL.